A selection of T cell receptor beta chains follows, all from one sample in a study of identical twins. Via MiXCR, TCRdb re-called the 5' RACE reads, giving one row per CDR3 protein. The table lists approximately 620,000 distinct CDR3 sequences, roughly 8% of them singletons. This same sample was also taken into another study, of yellow fever vaccine responses in identical twins.

Material for sequencing was PBMCs. The receptors were gathered from a woman younger than 30 in good health. The CDR3 runs from the conserved cysteine through the conserved F or W. D genes are given only for firm matches. A clone size is listed for some rows: how often the clone was seen (once, few, many), or a class if it is expanded.

CDR3 length | J gene | V gene | D gene | clone size | CDR3 protein | CDR3 DNA
14 | TRBJ1-1 | TRBV3-1 | TRBD1 | many | CASSQEQGAGEAFF | TGTGCCAGCAGCCAAGAACAGGGGGCAGGTGAAGCTTTCTTT
13 | TRBJ2-1 | TRBV29-1 | . | few | CSVLTDSYNEQFF | TGCAGCGTGCTGACAGACTCCTACAATGAGCAGTTCTTC
14 | TRBJ2-2 | TRBV6-2/TRBV6-3 | . | few | CASSGGEDAGELFF | TGTGCCTCCTCCGGGGGTGAGGATGCCGGGGAGCTGTTTTTT
12 | TRBJ2-1 | TRBV20-1 | TRBD2 | . | CSATGTSYEQFF | TGCAGTGCTACCGGGACTAGTTATGAGCAGTTCTTC
16 | TRBJ2-3 | TRBV9 | TRBD2 | . | CASSVGLAGGPDTQYF | TGTGCCAGCAGCGTAGGACTAGCGGGAGGGCCAGATACGCAGTATTTT
14 | TRBJ2-3 | TRBV4-2 | TRBD1 | . | CASSQGTGIDTQYF | TGTGCCAGCAGCCAAGGGACAGGGATCGATACGCAGTATTTT
15 | TRBJ2-1 | TRBV10-2 | . | . | CASSGRAANGDEQFF | TGCGCCAGCAGTGGCCGAGCGGCCAACGGGGATGAGCAGTTCTTC
14 | TRBJ2-7 | TRBV3-1 | . | . | CASSQLDRPYEQYF | TGTGCCAGCAGCCAGCTAGACAGGCCCTACGAGCAGTACTTC
15 | TRBJ2-7 | TRBV7-2 | TRBD2 | . | CASSATASGNYEQYF | TGTGCCAGCAGCGCGACGGCTAGCGGCAACTACGAGCAGTACTTC
11 | TRBJ2-5 | TRBV5-5 | . | . | CASSWDRTQYF | TGTGCCAGCAGCTGGGATCGGACCCAGTACTTC
14 | TRBJ2-2 | TRBV12-3/TRBV12-4 | . | many | CASRKFSVTGELFF | TGTGCCAGCAGAAAGTTCAGTGTCACCGGGGAGCTGTTTTTT
16 | TRBJ2-7 | TRBV7-2 | . | . | CASSLGVGLAVREQYF | TGTGCCAGCAGCTTAGGGGTGGGTCTTGCAGTTCGCGAGCAGTACTTC
15 | TRBJ2-2 | TRBV4-3 | . | . | CASSQDVGRGNPLFF | TGCGCCAGCAGCCAAGATGTGGGTCGGGGGAACCCCCTGTTTTTT
18 | TRBJ2-7 | TRBV6-5 | TRBD2 | . | CASSSGASGRGGSVEQYF | TGTGCCAGCAGTTCTGGGGCTAGCGGGAGAGGGGGTAGTGTCGAGCAGTACTTC
10 | TRBJ2-5 | TRBV12-3/TRBV12-4 | . | many | CASSGQTQYF | TGTGCCAGCAGTGGACAGACCCAGTACTTC
15 | TRBJ1-1 | TRBV6-5 | . | . | CASSYSQGMNTEAFF | TGTGCCAGCAGTTACTCGCAGGGGATGAACACTGAAGCTTTCTTT